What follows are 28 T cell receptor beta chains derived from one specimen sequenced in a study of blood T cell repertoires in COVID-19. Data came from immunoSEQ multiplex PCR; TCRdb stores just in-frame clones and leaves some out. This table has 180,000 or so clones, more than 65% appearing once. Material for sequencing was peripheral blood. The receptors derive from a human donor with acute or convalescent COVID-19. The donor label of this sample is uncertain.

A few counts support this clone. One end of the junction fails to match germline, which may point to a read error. CDR3 DNA: TGTGCCAGCAGTCCGTTGGCCGGGGGTGAGGAGTTCTTC. It specifies CASSPLAGGEEFF. The chain joins TRBV6-6 to TRBJ2-1; weak D call: TRBD2 (6 bases). The CDR3 runs 13 residues. Germline CDR1 and CDR2: MNHNY and SVGAGI (reference sequence).

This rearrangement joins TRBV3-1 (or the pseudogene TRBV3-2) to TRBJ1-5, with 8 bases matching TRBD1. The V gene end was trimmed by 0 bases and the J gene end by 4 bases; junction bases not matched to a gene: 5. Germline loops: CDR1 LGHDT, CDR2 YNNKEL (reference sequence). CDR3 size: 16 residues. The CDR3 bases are TGTGCCAGCAGCCAAGACCCACAGGGGGTAAATCAGCCCCAGCATTTT. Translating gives CASSQDPQGVNQPQHF.

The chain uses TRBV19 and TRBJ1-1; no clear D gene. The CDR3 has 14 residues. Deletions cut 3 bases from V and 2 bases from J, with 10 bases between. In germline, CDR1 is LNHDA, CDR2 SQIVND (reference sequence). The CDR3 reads CASSIQADNTEAFF. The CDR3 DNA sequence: TGTGCCAGTAGTATCCAGGCAGATAACACTGAAGCTTTCTTT.

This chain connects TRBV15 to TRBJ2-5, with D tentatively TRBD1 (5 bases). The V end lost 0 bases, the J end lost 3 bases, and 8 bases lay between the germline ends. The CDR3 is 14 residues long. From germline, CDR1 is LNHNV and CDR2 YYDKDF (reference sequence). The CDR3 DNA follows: TGTGCCACCAGCAGAGATCCCAGGGAAGAGACCCAGTACTTC. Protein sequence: CATSRDPREETQYF.

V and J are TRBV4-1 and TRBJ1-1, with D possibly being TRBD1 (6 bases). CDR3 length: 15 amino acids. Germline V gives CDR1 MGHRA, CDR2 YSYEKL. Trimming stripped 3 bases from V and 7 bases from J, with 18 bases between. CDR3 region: CASSQEDSDALEAFF. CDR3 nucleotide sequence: TGCGCCAGCAGCCAGGAGGACAGTGATGCCCTTGAAGCTTTCTTT.

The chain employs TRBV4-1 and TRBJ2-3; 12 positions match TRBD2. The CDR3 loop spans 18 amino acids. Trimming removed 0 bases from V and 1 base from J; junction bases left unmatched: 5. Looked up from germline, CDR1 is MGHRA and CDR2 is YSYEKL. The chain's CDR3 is CASSQEEGTSGRTDTQYF. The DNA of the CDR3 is TGCGCCAGCAGCCAAGAAGAAGGGACTAGCGGGCGCACAGATACGCAGTATTTT.

This CDR3 reads CSGDRGLNTEAFF. The CDR3 DNA sequence: TGCAGCGGTGACAGGGGATTGAACACTGAAGCTTTCTTT. The chain employs TRBV29-1 and TRBJ1-1, with 8 bases lining up with TRBD1. The germline CDR1 and CDR2 sequences are SQVTM and ANQGSEA. The CDR3 runs 13 residues. The V segment lost 7 bases and the J segment 0 bases; nucleotides outside the gene matches: 4.

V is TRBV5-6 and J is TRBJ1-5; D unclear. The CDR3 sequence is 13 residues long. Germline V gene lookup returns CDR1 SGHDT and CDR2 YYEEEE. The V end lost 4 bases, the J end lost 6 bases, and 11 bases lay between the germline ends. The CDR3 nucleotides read TGTGCCAGCAGCCCCCCTTCCGGTCAGCCCCAGCATTTT. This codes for CASSPPSGQPQHF. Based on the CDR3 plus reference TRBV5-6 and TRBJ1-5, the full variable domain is DAGVTQSPTHLIKTRGQQVTLRCSPKSGHDTVSWYQQALGQGPQFIFQYYEEEERQRGNFPDRFSGHQFPNYSSELNVNALLLGDSALYLCASSPPSGQPQHFGDGTRLSIL.

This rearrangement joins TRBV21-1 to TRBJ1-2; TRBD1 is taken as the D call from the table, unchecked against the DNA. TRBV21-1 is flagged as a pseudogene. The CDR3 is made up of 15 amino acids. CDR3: CASSLPNTGFYGYTF. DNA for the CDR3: TGTGCCAGCAGCCTCCCCAATACAGGTTTCTATGGCTACACCTTC.

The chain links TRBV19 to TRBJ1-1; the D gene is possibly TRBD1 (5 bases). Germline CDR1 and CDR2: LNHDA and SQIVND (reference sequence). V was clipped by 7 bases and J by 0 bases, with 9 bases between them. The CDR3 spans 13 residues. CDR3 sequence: CASKDTMNTEAFF. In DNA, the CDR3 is TGTGCCAGTAAGGACACCATGAACACTGAAGCTTTCTTT. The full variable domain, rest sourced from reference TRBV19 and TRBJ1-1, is DGGITQSPKYLFRKEGQNVTLSCEQNLNHDAMYWYRQDPGQGLRLIYYSQIVNDFQKGDIAEGYSVSREKKESFPLTVTSAQKNPTAFYLCASKDTMNTEAFFGQGTRLTVV.

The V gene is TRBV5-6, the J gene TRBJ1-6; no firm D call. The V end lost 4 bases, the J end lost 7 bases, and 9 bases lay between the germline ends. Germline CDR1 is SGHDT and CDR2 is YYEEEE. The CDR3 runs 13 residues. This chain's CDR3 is CASSRTGNSPLHF. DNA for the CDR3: TGTGCCAGCAGCCGGACGGGAAATTCACCCCTCCACTTT. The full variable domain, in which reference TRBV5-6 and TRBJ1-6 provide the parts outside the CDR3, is DAGVTQSPTHLIKTRGQQVTLRCSPKSGHDTVSWYQQALGQGPQFIFQYYEEEERQRGNFPDRFSGHQFPNYSSELNVNALLLGDSALYLCASSRTGNSPLHFGNGTRLTVT.

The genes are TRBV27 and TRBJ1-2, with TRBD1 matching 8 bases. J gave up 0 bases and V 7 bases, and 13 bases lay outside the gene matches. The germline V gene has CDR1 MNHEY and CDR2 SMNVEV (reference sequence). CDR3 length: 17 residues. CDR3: CASTRTGLSLTNYGYTF. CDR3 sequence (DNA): TGTGCCAGCACCCGGACAGGGCTATCTTTAACTAACTATGGCTACACCTTC.

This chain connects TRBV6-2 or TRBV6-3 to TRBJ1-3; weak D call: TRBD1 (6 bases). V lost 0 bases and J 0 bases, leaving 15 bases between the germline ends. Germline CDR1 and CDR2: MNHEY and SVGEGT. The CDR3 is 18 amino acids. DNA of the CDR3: TGTGCCAGCAGTTACTCCGCCCGCAGGGGAAACTCTGGAAACACCATATATTTT. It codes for CASSYSARRGNSGNTIYF.

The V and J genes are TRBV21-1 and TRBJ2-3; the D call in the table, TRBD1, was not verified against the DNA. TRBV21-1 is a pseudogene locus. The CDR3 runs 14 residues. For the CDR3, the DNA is TGTGCCAGCAGCGAGCAGGGCGGCACAGATACGCAGTATTTT. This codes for CASSEQGGTDTQYF.

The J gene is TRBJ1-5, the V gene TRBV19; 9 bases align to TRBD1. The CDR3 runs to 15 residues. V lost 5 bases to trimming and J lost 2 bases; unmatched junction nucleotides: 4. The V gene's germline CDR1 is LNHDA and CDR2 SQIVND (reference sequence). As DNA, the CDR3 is TGTGCCAGTAGTTCAAGGGACAGGGGCAATCAGCCCCAGCATTTT. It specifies CASSSRDRGNQPQHF.

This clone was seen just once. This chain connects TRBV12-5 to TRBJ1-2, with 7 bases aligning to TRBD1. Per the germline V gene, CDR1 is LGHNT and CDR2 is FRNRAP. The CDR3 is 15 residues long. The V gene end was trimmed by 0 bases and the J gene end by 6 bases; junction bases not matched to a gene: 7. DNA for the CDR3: TGTGCTAGTGGTTTGGTAGGGGGCCGGGTAAATGGCTACACCTTC. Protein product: CASGLVGGRVNGYTF. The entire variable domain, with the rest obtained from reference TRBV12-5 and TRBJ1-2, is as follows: DARVTQTPRHKVTEMGQEVTMRCQPILGHNTVFWYRQTMMQGLELLAYFRNRAPLDDSGMPKDRFSAEMPDATLATLKIQPSEPRDSAVYFCASGLVGGRVNGYTFGSGTRLTVV.

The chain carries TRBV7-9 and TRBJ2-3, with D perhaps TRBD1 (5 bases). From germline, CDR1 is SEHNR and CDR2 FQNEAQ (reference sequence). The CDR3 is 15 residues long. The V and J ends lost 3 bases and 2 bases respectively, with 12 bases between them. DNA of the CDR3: TGTGCCAGCAGCTTCATGGTTGGGGCCACAGATACGCAGTATTTT. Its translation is CASSFMVGATDTQYF.

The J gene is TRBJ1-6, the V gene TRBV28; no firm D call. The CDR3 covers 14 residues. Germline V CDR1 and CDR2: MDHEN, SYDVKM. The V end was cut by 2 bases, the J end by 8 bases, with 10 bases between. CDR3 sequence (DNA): TGTGCCAGCAGTTTAGATCGGGGTTATTCACCCCTCCACTTT. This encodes CASSLDRGYSPLHF. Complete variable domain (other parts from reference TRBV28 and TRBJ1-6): DVKVTQSSRYLVKRTGEKVFLECVQDMDHENMFWYRQDPGLGLRLIYFSYDVKMKEKGDIPEGYSVSREKKERFSLILESASTNQTSMYLCASSLDRGYSPLHFGNGTRLTVT.

The CDR3 protein is CASLDRQGPGELFF. The CDR3 nucleotides are TGTGCCAGCTTGGACCGACAGGGACCCGGGGAGCTGTTTTTT. The gene calls are TRBV28 and TRBJ2-2; 7 nucleotides line up with TRBD1. V lost 8 bases and J lost 6; bases outside the gene matches: 9. The CDR3 sequence is 14 residues long. Germline CDR1 reads MDHEN; CDR2 reads SYDVKM.

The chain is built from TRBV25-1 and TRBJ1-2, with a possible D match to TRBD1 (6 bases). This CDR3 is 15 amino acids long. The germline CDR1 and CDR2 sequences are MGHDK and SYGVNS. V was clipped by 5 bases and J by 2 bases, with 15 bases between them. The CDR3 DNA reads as TGTGCCAGCAGTCCGCCTGGGACACAAAACTATGGCTACACCTTC. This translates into CASSPPGTQNYGYTF.

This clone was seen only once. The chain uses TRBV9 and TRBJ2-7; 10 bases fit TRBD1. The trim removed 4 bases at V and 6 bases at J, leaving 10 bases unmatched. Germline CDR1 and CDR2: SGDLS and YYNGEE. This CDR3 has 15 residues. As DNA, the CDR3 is TGTGCCAGCAGCCCAAGCGGAGGACAGGGGGGCGAGCAGTACTTC. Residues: CASSPSGGQGGEQYF.

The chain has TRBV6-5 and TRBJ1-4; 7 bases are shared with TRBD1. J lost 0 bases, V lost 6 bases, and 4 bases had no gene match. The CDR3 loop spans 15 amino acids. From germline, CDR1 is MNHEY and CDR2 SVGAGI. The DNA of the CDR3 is TGTGCCAGCAGACTTACAGGGGCAACTAATGAAAAACTGTTTTTT. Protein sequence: CASRLTGATNEKLFF.

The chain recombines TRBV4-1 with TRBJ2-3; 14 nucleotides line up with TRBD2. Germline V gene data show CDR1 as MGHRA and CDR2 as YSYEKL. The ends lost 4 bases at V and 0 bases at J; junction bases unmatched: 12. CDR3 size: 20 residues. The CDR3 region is CASSRGLAGEGVRSTDTQYF. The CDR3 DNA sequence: TGCGCCAGCAGCCGGGGACTAGCGGGAGAGGGAGTGAGGAGCACAGATACGCAGTATTTT.

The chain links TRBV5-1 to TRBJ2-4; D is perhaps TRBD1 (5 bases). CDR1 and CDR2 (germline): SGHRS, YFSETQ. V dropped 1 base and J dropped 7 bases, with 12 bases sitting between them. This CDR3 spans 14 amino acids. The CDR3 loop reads CASSLRQGSNIQYF. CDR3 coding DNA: TGCGCCAGCAGCTTGAGGCAGGGAAGCAACATTCAGTACTTC.

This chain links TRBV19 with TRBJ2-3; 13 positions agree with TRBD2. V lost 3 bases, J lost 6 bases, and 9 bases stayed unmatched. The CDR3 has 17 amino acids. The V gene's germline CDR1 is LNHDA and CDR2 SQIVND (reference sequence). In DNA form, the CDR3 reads TGTGCCAGTAGTATCCAGGGACTAGCGGGGCCGAGGGATACGCAGTATTTT. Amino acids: CASSIQGLAGPRDTQYF.

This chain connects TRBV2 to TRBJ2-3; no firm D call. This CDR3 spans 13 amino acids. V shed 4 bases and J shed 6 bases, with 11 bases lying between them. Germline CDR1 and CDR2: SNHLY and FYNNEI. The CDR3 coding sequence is TGTGCCAGCAGTGGTGACTCCAAGGATACGCAGTATTTT. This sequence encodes CASSGDSKDTQYF.

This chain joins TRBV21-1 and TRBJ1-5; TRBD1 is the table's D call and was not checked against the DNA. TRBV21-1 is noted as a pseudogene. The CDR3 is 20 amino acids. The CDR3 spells CASSKRPPGTGNYSNQPQHF. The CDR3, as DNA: TGTGCCAGCAGCAAAAGGCCCCCCGGCACAGGGAATTATAGCAATCAGCCCCAGCATTTT.

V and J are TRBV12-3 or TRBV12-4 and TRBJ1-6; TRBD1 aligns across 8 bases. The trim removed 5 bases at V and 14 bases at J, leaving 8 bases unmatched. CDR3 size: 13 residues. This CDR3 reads CASSLSRTGTLHF. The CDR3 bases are TGTGCCAGCAGTCTAAGCCGGACAGGGACCCTCCACTTT.